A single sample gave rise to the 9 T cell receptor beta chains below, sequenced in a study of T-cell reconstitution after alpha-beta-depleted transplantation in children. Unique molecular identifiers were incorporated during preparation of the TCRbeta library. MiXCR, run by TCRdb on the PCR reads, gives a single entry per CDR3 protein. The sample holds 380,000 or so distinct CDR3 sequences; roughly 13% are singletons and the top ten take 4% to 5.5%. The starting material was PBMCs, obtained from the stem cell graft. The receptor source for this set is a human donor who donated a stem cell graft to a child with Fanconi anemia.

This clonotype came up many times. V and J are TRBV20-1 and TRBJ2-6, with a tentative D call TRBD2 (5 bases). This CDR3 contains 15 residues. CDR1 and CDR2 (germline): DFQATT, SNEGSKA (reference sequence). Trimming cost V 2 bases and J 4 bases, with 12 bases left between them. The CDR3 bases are TGCAGTGCTAGATCGGCGGGTGGAGGGGCCAACGTCCTGACTTTC. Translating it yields CSARSAGGGANVLTF.

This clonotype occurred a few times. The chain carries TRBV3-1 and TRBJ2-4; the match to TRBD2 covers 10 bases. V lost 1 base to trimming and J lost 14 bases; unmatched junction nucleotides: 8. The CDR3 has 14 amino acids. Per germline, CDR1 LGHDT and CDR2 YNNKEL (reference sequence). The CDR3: CASSQGQRGGEEYF. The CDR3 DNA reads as TGTGCCAGCAGCCAAGGCCAGCGGGGGGGGGAAGAGTACTTC.

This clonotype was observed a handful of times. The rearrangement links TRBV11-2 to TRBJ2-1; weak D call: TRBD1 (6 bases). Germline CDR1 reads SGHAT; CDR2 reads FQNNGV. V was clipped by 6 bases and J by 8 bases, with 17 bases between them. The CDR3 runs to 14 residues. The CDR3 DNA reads TGTGCCAGCAGTCTTAACAGGGTTGCCGATGAGCAGTTCTTC. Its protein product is CASSLNRVADEQFF.

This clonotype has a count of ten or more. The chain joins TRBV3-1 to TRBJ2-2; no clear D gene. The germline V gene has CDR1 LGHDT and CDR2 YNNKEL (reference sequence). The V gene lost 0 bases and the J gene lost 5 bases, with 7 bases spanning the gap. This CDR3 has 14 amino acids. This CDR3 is CASSQDKGTGELFF. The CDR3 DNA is TGTGCCAGCAGCCAAGACAAAGGGACCGGGGAGCTGTTTTTT.

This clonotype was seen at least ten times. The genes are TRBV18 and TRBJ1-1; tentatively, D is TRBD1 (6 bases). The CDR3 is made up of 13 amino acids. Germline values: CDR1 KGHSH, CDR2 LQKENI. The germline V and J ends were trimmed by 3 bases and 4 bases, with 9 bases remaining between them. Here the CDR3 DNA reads TGTGCCAGCTCACCTCCAGGGGCCACTGAAGCTTTCTTT. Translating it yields CASSPPGATEAFF.

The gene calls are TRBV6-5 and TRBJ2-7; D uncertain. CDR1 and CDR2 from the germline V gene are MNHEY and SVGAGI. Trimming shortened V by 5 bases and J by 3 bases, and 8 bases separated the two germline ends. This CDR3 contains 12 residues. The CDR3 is CASSDGYYEQYF. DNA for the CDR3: TGTGCCAGCAGTGACGGATACTACGAGCAGTACTTC.

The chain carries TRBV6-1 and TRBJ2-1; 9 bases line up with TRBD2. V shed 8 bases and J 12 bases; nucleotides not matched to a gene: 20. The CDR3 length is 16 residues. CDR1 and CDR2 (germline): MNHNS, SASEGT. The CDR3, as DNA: TGTGCCAGCGAGGTTTTGCGGGGGGGCCTATTTAATTGGCAGTTCTTC. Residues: CASEVLRGGLFNWQFF.

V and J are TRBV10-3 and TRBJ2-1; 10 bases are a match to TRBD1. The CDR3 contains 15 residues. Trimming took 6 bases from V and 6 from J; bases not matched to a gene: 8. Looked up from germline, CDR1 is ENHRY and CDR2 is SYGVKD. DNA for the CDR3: TGTGCCATCAGGGGGACAGGGGCGAAACCCAATGAGCAGTTCTTC. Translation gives CAIRGTGAKPNEQFF.

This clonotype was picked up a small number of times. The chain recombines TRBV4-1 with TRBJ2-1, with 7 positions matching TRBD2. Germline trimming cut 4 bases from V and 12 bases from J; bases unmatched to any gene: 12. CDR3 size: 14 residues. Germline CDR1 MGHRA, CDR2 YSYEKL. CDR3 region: CASSPAVGGFRQFF. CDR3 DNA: TGCGCCAGCAGCCCCGCGGTGGGAGGGTTTAGGCAGTTCTTC.